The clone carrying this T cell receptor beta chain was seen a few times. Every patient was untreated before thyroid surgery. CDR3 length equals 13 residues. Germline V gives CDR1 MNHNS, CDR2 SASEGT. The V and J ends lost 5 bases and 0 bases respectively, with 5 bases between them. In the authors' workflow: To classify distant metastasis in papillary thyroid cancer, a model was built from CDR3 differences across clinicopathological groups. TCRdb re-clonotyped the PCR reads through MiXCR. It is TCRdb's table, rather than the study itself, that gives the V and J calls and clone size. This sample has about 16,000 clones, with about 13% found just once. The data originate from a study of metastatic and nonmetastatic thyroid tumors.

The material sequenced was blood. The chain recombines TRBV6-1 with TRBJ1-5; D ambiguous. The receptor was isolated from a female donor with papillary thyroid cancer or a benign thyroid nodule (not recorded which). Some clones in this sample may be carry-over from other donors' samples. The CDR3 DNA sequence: TGTGCCAGCAGTCGGAGTAGCAATCAGCCCCAGCATTTT. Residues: CASSRSSNQPQHF.